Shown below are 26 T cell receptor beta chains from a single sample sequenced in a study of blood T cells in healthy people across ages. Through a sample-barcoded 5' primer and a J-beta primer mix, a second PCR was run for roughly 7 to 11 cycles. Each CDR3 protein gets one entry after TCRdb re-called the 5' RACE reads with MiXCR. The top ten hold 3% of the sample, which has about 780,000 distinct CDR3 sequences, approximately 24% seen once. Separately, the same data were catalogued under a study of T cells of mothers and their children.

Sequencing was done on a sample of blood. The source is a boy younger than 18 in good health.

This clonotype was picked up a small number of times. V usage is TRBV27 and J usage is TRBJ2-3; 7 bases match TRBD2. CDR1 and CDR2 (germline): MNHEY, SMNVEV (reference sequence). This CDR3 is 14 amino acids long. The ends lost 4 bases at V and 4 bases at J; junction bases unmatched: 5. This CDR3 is CASSSLAAADTQYF. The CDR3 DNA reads TGTGCCAGCAGTTCCCTAGCGGCGGCAGATACGCAGTATTTT.

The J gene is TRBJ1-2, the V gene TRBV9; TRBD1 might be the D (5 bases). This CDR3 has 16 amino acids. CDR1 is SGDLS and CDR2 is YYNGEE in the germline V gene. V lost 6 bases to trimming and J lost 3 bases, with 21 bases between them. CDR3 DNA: TGTGCCAGCATACTATTAACGGGACCCATGGACTATGGCTACACCTTC. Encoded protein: CASILLTGPMDYGYTF.

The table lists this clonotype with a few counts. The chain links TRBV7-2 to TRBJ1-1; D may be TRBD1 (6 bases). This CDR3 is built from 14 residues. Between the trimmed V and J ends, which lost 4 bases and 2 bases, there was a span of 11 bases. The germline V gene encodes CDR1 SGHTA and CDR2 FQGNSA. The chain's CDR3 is CASSSGHLNTEAFF. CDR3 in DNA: TGTGCCAGCAGCTCGGGACACTTAAACACTGAAGCTTTCTTT.

Here the CDR3 DNA reads TGTGCCAGCAGCCCATCTAACGATGAGCAGTTCTTC. Encoded protein: CASSPSNDEQFF. J is TRBJ2-1 and V is TRBV7-9; D remains unclear. V shed 5 bases and J shed 8 bases, with 10 bases lying between them. The CDR3 is 12 residues long. Per germline, CDR1 SEHNR and CDR2 FQNEAQ (reference sequence).

DNA for the CDR3: TGTGCCAGCAGTTCCTCCCTCGCCCGGTACTATGGCTACACCTTC. This gives the protein CASSSSLARYYGYTF. This chain joins TRBV6-1 and TRBJ1-2; no reliable D call. The V gene's germline CDR1 is MNHNS and CDR2 SASEGT. Trimming cost V 5 bases and J 3 bases, with 16 bases left between them. CDR3 length: 15 residues.

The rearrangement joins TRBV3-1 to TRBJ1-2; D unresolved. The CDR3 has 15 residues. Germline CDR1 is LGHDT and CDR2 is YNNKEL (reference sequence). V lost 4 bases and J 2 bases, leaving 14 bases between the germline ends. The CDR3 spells CASSLLTPGNYGYTF. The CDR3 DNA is TGTGCCAGCAGCCTCCTTACCCCAGGAAACTATGGCTACACCTTC.

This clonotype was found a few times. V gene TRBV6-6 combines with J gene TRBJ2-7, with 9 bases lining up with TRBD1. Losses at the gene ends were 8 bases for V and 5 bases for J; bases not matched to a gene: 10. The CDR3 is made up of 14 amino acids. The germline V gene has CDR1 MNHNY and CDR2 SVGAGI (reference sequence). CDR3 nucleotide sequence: TGTGCCAGCGGGGGGGACAGGGTTTTGCACGAGCAGTACTTC. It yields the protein CASGGDRVLHEQYF.

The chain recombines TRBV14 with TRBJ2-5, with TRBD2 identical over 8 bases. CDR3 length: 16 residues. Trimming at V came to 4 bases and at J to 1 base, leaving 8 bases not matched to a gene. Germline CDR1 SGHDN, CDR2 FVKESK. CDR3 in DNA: TGTGCCAGCAGCCCCGGACTAGCCTATCTCCAAGAGACCCAGTACTTC. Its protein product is CASSPGLAYLQETQYF.

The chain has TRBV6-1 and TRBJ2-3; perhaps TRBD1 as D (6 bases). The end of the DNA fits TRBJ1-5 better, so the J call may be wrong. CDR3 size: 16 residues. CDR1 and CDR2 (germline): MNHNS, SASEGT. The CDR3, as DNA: TGTGCCAGCAGTGATCTCGGGACATCCAACGCAGATACGCAGCATTTT. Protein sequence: CASSDLGTSNADTQHF.

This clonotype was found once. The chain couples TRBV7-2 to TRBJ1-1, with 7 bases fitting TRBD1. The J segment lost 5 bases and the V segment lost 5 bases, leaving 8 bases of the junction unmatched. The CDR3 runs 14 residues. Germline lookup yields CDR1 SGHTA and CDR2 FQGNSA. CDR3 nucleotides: TGTGCCAGCAGCCCACAGGGGATTGGGACTGAAGCTTTCTTT. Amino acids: CASSPQGIGTEAFF.

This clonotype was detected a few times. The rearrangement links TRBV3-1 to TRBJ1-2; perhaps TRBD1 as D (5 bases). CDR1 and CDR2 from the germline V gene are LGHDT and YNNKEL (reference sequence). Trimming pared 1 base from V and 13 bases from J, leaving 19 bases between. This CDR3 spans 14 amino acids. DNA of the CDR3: TGTGCCAGCAGCCAAGGGGCTTCCGGGACCTCCGTCACCTTC. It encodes CASSQGASGTSVTF.

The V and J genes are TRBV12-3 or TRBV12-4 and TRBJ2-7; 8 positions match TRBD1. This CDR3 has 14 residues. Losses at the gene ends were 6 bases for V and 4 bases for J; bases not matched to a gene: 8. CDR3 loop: CASRIGQGLYEQYF. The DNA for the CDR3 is TGTGCCAGCAGAATAGGACAGGGACTTTACGAGCAGTACTTC.

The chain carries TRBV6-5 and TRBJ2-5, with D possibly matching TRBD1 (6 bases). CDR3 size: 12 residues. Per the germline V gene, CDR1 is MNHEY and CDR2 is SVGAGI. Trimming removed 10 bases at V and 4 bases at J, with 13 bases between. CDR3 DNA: TGTGCCACCACAGGGCGGGCAGAGACCCAGTACTTC. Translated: CATTGRAETQYF.

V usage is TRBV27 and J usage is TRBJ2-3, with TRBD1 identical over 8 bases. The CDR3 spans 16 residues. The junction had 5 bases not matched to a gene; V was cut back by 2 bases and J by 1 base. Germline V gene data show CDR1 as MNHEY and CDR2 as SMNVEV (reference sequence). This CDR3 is CASSLLDRVGTDTQYF. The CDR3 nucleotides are TGTGCCAGCAGTTTACTGGACAGGGTCGGCACAGATACGCAGTATTTT.

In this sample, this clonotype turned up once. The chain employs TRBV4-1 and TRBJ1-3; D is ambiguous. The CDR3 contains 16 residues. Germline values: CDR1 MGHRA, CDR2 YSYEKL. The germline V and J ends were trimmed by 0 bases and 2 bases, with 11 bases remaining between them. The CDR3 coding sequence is TGCGCCAGCAGCCAAGAGGCTCGGGCCGCTGGAAACACCATATATTTT. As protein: CASSQEARAAGNTIYF.

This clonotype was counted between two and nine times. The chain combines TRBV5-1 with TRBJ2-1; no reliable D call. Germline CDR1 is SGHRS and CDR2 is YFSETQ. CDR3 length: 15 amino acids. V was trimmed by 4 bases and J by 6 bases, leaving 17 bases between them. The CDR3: CASSPYYNNINEQFF. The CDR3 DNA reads TGCGCCAGCAGCCCTTACTATAACAACATCAATGAGCAGTTCTTC.

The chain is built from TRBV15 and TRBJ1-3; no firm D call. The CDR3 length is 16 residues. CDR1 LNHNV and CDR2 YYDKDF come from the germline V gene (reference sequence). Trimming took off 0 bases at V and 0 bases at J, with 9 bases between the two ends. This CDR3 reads CATSRDRTVSGNTIYF. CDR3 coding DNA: TGTGCCACCAGCAGAGATCGTACGGTCTCTGGAAACACCATATATTTT.

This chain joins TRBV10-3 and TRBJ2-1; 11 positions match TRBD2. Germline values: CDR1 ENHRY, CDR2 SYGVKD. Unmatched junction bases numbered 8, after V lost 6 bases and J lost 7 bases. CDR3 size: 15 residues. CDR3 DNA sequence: TGTGCCATCAGCGAGGGGCTAGCGGGAGGTAATGAGCAGTTCTTC. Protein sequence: CAISEGLAGGNEQFF.

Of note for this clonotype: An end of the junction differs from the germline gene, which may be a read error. CDR3 sequence (DNA): TGTGCCAGCGGTTACCGTGAGGGAACCGGGGAGCTGTTTTTT. It encodes CASGYREGTGELFF. The chain joins TRBV6-5 to TRBJ2-2; the D gene is possibly TRBD2 (5 bases). This CDR3 region has 14 residues. Germline V CDR1 and CDR2: MNHEY, SVGAGI.

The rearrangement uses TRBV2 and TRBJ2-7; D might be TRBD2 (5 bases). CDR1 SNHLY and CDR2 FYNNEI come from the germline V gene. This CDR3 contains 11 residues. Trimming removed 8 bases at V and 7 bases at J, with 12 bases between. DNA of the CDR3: TGTGCCAGCGCTCGACGGAGGGAGCAGTACTTC. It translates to CASARRREQYF.

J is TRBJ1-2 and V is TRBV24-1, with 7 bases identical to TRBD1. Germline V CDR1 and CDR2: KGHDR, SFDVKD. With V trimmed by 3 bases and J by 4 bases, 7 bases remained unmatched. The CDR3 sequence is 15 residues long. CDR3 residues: CATSDRDRPLYGYTF. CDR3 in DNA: TGTGCCACCAGTGATCGGGACAGACCTCTCTATGGCTACACCTTC.

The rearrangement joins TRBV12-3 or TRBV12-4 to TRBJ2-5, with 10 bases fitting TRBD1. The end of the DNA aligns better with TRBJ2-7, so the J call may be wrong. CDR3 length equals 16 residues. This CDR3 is CASSLGPGQGTHEQYF. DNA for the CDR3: TGTGCCAGCAGTTTGGGTCCGGGACAGGGGACGCACGAGCAGTACTTC.

Here the CDR3 DNA reads TGTGCCAGTTCCGACCGGGGTAGAGAGGAAAAACTGTTTTTT. Translating gives CASSDRGREEKLFF. This chain joins TRBV6-5 and TRBJ1-4; D remains ambiguous. CDR1 is MNHEY and CDR2 is SVGAGI in the germline V gene. Trimming took 9 bases from V and 8 from J, leaving 19 bases between them. The CDR3 sequence is 14 residues long.

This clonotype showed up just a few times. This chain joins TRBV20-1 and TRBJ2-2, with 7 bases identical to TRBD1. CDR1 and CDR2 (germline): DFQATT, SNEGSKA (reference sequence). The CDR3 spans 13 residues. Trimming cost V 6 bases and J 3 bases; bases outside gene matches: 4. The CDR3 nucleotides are TGCAGTGCCGATACAGGGGACACCGGGGAGCTGTTTTTT. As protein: CSADTGDTGELFF.

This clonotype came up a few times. CDR3 sequence: CASSFLTGISDTQYF. Here the CDR3 DNA reads TGTGCCAGCAGCTTTCTCACCGGGATCTCAGATACGCAGTATTTT. V is TRBV5-5 and J is TRBJ2-3; possible D gene TRBD2, 5 bases. The length of the CDR3 is 15 residues. Germline values: CDR1 SGHKS, CDR2 YYEKEE (reference sequence). Trimming removed 2 bases at V and 4 bases at J, with 14 bases between. The full variable domain, in which reference TRBV5-5 and TRBJ2-3 provide the parts outside the CDR3, is DAGVTQSPTHLIKTRGQQVTLRCSPISGHKSVSWYQQVLGQGPQFIFQYYEKEERGRGNFPDRFSARQFPNYSSELNVNALLLGDSALYLCASSFLTGISDTQYFGPGTRLTVL.

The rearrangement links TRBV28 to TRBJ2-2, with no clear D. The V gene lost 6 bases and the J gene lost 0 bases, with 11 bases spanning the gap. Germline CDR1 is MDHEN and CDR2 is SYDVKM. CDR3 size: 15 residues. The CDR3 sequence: CASRSGSANTGELFF. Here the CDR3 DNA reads TGTGCCAGCAGGTCAGGATCCGCGAACACCGGGGAGCTGTTTTTT.